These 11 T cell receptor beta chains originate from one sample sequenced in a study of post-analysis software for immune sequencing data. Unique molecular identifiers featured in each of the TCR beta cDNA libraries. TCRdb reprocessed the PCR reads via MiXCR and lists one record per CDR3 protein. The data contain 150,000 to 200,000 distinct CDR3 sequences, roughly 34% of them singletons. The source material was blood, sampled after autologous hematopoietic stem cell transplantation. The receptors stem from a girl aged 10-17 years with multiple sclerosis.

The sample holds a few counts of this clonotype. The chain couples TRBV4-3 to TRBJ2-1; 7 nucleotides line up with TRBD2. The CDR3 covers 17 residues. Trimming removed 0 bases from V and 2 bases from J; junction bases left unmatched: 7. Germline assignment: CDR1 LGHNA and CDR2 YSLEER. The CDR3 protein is CASSQDLLAVTYNEQFF. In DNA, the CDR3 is TGCGCCAGCAGCCAAGATCTCCTAGCGGTCACCTACAATGAGCAGTTCTTC.

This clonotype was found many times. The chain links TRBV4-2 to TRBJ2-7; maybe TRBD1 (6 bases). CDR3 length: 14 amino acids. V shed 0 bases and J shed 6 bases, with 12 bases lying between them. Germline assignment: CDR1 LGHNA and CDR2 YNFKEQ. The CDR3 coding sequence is TGTGCCAGCAGCCAAGAACAGGGAGTGGGCGAGCAGTACTTC. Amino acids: CASSQEQGVGEQYF.

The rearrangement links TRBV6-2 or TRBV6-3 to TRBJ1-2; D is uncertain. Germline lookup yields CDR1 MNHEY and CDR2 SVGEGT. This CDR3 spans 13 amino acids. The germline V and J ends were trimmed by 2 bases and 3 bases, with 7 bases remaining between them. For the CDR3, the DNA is TGTGCCAGCAGTTACGAGCCAGACTATGGCTACACCTTC. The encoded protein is CASSYEPDYGYTF.

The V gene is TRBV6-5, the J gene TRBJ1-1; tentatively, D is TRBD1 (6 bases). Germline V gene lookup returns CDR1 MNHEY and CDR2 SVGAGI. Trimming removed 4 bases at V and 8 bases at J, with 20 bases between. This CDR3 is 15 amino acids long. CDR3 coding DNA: TGTGCCAGCAGTTCTTATAAAAAACAGGGACCCGAAGCTTTCTTT. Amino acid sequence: CASSSYKKQGPEAFF.

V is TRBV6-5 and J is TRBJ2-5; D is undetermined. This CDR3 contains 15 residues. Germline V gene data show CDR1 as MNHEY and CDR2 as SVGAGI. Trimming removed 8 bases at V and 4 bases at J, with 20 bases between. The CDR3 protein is CASCTRASRGETQYF. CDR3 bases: TGTGCCAGCTGCACCCGGGCATCCCGAGGAGAGACCCAGTACTTC.

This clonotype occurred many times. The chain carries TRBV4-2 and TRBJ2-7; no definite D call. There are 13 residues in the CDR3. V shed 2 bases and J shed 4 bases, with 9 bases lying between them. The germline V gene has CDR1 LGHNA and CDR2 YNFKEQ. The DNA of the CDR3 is TGTGCCAGCAGCCAATTCTACTTTTACGAGCAGTACTTC. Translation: CASSQFYFYEQYF.

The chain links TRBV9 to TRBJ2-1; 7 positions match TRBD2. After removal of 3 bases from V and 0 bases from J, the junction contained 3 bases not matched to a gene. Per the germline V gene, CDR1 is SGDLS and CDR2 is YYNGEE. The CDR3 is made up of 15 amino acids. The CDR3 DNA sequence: TGTGCCAGCAGCGCTTGGACTAGCTCCTACAATGAGCAGTTCTTC. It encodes CASSAWTSSYNEQFF.

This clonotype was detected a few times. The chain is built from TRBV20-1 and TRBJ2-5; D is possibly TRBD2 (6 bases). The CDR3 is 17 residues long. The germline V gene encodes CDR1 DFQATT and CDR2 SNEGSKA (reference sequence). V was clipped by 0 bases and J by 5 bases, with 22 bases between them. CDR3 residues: CSAREGRRWVGRETQYF. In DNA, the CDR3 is TGCAGTGCTAGAGAAGGGAGGCGCTGGGTTGGCCGGGAGACCCAGTACTTC.

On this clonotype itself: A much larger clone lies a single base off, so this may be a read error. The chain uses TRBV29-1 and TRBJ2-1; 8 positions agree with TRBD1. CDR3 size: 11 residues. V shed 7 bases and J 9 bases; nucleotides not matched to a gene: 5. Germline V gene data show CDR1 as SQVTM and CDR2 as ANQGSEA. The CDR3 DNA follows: TGCAGCGCCGGACAGGGCTCTGAGCAGTTCTTC. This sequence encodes CSAGQGSEQFF.

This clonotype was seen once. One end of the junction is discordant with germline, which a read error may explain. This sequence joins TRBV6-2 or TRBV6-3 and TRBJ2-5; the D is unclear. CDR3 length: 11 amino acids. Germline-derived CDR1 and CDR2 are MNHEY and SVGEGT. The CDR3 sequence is CASSSKETRYF. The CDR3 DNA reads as TGTGCCAGCAGTTCGAAAGAGACCCGGTACTTC.

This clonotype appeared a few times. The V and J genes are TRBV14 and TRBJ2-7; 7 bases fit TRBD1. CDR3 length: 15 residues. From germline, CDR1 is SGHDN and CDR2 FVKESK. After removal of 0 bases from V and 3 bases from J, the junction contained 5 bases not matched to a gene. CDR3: CASSQEQGSHYEQYF. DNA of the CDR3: TGTGCCAGCAGCCAAGAACAGGGGAGTCACTACGAGCAGTACTTC.